This T cell receptor beta chain emerged from a study of blood T cell repertoires in COVID-19. The ends were cut back, 1 base at V and 0 bases at J, with 8 bases in the middle. This CDR3 spans 16 amino acids. Germline CDR1 reads SGHTS; CDR2 reads YDEGEE. The assay was immunoSEQ multiplex PCR, and TCRdb's table has in-frame clones only and misses some. The sample gives 240,000 or so clones, 80% to 90% of which show up once; roughly 8.3% is in the top ten. This receptor was taken from a middle-aged man who had recovered from COVID-19. The sequenced material came from PBMCs or T cells enriched from blood (not recorded which). The chain combines TRBV5-8 with TRBJ1-6; a weak D match, TRBD1 (5 bases). DNA for the CDR3: TGTGCCAGCAGCTTGAGGGGTAGCTCCTATAATTCACCCCTCCACTTT. Translation gives CASSLRGSSYNSPLHF.